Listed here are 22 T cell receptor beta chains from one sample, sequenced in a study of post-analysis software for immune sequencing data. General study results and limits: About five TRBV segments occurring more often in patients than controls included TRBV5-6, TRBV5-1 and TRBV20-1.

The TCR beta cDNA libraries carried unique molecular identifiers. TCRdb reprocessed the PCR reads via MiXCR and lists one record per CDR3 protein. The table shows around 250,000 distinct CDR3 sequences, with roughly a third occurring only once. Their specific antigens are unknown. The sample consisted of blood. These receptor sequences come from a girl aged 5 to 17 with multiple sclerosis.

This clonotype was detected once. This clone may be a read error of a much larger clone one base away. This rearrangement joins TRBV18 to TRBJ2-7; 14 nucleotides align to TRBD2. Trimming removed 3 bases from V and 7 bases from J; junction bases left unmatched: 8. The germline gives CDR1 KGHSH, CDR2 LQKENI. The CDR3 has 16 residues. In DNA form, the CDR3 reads TGTGCCAGCTCACCGTTGACTAGCGGGGGGGACAATGAGCAGTACTTC. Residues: CASSPLTSGGDNEQYF.

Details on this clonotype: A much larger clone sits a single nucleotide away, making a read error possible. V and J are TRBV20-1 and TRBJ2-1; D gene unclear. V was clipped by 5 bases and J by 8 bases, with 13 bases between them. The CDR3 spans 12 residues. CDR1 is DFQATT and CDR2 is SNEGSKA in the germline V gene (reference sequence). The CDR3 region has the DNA TGCAGTGCTGGTAACAAGGAGCATGAGCAGTTCTTC. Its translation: CSAGNKEHEQFF.

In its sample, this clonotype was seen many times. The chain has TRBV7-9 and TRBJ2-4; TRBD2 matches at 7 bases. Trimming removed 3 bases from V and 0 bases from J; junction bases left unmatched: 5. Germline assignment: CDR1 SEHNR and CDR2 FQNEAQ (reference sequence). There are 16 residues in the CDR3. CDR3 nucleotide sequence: TGTGCCAGCAGCTTGGTTGGGGGGGTAGCCAAAAACATTCAGTACTTC. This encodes CASSLVGGVAKNIQYF.

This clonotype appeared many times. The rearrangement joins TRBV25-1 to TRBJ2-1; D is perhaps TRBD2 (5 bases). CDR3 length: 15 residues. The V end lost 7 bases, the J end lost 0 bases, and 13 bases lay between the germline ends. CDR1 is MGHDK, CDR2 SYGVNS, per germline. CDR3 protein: CASTARRSSYNEQFF. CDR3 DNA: TGTGCCAGCACCGCCCGGAGGAGCTCCTACAATGAGCAGTTCTTC.

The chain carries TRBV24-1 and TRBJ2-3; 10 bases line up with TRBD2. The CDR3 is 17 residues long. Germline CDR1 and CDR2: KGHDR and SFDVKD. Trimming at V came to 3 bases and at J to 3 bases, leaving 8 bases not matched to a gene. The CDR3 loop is CATSDHLAGVGTDTQYF. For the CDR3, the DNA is TGTGCCACCAGTGATCATCTAGCGGGAGTCGGGACAGATACGCAGTATTTT.

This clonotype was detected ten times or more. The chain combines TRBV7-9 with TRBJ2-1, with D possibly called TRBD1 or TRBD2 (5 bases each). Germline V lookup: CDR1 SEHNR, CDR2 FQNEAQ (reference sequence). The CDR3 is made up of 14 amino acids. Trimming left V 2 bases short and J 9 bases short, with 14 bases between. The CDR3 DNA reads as TGTGCCAGCAGCTTATCAGCTGGGGCGGGTGAGCAGTTCTTC. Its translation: CASSLSAGAGEQFF.

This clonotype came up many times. CDR3 residues: CASSSSPVGYSYNEQFF. The CDR3 DNA is TGTGCCAGCAGCTCATCCCCAGTCGGGTACTCCTACAATGAGCAGTTCTTC. The rearrangement links TRBV7-2 to TRBJ2-1; D is ambiguous. Germline V CDR1 and CDR2: SGHTA, FQGNSA. V was pared by 4 bases and J by 0 bases, with 16 bases between. The CDR3 consists of 17 residues.

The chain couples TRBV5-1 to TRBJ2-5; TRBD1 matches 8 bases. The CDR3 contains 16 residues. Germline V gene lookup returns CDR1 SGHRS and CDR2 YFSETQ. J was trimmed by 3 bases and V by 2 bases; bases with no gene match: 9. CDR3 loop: CASSLSPGQGEETQYF. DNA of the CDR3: TGCGCCAGCAGCTTAAGCCCCGGACAGGGTGAAGAGACCCAGTACTTC.

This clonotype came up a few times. This CDR3 reads CASSYSDRASLGYTF. The CDR3 DNA reads as TGTGCCAGCAGTTACTCAGACAGGGCTAGTCTAGGCTACACCTTC. The chain is built from TRBV6-6 and TRBJ1-2; 7 bases fit TRBD1. V dropped 0 bases and J dropped 8; count of bases not matched to a gene: 9. The germline gives CDR1 MNHNY, CDR2 SVGAGI (reference sequence). The CDR3 loop spans 15 amino acids.

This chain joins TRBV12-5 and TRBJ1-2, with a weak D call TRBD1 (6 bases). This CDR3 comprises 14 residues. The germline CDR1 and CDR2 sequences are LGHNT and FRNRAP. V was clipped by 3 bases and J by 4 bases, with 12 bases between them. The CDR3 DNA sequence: TGTGCTAGTGGTTTAGGCAGGGGCTTCTATGGCTACACCTTC. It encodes CASGLGRGFYGYTF.

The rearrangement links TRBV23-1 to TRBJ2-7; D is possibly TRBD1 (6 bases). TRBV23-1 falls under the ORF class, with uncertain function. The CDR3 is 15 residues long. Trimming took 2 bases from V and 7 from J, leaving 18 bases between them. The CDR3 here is CASSQLGEGDNEQYF. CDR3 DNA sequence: TGCGCCAGCAGTCAACTGGGGGAAGGGGACAATGAGCAGTACTTC.

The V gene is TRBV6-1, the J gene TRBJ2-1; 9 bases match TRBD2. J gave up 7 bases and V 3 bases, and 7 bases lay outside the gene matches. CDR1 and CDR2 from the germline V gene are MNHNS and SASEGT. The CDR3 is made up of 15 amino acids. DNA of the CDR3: TGTGCCAGCAGTGAGCGAAGCGGGAGGCTAAATGAGCAGTTCTTC. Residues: CASSERSGRLNEQFF.

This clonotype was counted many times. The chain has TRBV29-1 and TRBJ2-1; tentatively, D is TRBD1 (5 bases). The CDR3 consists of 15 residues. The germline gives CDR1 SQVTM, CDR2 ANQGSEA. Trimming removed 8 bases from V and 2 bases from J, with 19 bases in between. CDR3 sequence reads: CSFTQQAGPYNEQFF. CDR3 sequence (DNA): TGCAGCTTCACCCAACAGGCAGGGCCCTACAATGAGCAGTTCTTC.

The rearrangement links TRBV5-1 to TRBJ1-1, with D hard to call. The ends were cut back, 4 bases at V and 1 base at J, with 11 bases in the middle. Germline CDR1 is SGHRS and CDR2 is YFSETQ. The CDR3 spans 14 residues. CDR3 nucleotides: TGCGCCAGCAGCCCGCAACTGCCGAACACTGAAGCTTTCTTT. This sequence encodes CASSPQLPNTEAFF.

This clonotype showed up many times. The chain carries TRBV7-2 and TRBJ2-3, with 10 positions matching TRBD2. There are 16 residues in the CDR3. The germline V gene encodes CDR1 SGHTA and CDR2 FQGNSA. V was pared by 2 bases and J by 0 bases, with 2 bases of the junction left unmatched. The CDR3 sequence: CASSLSGRGSTDTQYF. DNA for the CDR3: TGTGCCAGCAGCTTAAGCGGGAGGGGGAGCACAGATACGCAGTATTTT.

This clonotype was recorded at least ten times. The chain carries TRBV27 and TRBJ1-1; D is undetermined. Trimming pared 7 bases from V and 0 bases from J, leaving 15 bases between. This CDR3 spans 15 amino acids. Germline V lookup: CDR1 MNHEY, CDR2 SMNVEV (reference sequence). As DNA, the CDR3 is TGTGCCAGCAACCTTCTAGCGGGCATGAACACTGAAGCTTTCTTT. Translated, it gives CASNLLAGMNTEAFF.

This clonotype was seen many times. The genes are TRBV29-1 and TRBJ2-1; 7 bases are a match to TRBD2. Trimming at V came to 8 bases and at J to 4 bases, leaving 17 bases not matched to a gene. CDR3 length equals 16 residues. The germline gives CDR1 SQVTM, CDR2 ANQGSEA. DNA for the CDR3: TGCAGCTACCGGGCGCCGGGGGGAGGCCAGTACAATGAGCAGTTCTTC. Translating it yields CSYRAPGGGQYNEQFF.

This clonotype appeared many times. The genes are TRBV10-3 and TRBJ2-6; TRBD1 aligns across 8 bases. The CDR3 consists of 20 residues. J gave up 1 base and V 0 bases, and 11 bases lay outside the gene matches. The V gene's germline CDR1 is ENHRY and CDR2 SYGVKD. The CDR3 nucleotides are TGTGCCATCAGTGAGTCGATGGGGCAGGGGGCTTTTTCTGGGGCCAACGTCCTGACTTTC. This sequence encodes CAISESMGQGAFSGANVLTF.

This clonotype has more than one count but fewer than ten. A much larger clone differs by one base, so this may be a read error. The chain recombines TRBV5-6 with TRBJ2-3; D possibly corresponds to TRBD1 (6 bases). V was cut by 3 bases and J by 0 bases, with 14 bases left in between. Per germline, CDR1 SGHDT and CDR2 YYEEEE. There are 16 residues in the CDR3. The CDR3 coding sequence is TGTGCCAGCAGCTGGGCCAGACAGGCTAGCACAGATACGCAGTATTTT. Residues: CASSWARQASTDTQYF.

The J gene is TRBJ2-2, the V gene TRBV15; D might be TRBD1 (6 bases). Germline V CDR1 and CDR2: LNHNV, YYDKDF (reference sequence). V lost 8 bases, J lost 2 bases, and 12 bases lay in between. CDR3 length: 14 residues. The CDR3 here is CATRTALNTGELFF. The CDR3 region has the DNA TGTGCCACCCGGACAGCGCTAAACACCGGGGAGCTGTTTTTT.

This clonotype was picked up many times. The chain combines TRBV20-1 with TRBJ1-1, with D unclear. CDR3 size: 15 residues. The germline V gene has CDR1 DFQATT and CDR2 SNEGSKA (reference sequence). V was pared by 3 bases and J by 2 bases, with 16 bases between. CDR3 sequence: CSASPPRGRNTEAFF. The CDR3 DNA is TGCAGTGCTAGCCCCCCCCGGGGTAGAAACACTGAAGCTTTCTTT.

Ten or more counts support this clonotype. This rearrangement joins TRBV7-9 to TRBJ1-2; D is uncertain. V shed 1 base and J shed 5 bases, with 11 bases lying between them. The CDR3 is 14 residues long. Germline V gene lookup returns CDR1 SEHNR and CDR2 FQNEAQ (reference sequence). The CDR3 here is CASSLEIAVYGYTF. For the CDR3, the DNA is TGTGCCAGCAGCTTAGAGATCGCCGTATATGGCTACACCTTC.